This T cell receptor beta chain derives from a study of blood T cells in healthy people across ages. Study-level points and caveats: Greater diversity and more naive CD4+ cells were seen in long-lived donors than in aged donors.

Alongside a J-beta primer mix, a sample-barcoded 5' primer served in a second PCR lasting about 7 to 11 cycles. Each of the cDNA molecules was tagged by a template-switch adaptor with 12 random nucleotides. TCRdb re-analysed the 5' RACE reads in MiXCR, keeping a single row per CDR3 protein. The sample lists 800,000 to 950,000 distinct CDR3 sequences; 29% were seen once. Per germline, CDR1 LGHDT and CDR2 YNNKEL (reference sequence). This CDR3 is built from 16 residues. About this clonotype: The antigen is not known. A read error may produce the germline difference seen at one junction end.

A further study also used this sample, focusing on T cells of mothers and their children. That paper notes: Sequencing revealed no T cell clones that were persistent and microchimeric.

V gene TRBV3-1 combines with J gene TRBJ2-7; D gene uncertain. Sequencing was done on a sample of blood. The receptor was derived from a woman in her thirties or forties in good health. The CDR3 protein is CAGSQGVYGSSYEQYF. CDR3 bases: TGTGCCGGCAGCCAAGGAGTGTATGGTAGCTCCTACGAGCAGTACTTC.